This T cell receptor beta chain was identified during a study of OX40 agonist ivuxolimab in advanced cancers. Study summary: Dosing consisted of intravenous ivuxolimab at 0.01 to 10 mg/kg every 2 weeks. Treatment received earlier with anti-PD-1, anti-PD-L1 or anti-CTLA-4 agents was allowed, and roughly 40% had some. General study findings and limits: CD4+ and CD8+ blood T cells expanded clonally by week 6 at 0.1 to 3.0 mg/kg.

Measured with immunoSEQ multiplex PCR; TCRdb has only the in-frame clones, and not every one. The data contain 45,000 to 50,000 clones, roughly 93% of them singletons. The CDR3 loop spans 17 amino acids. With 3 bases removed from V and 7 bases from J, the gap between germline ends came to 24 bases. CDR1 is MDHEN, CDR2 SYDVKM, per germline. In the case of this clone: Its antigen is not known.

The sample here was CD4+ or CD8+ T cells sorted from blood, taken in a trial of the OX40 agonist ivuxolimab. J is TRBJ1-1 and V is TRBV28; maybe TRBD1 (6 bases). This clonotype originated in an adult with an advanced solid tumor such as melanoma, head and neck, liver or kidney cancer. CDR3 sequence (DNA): TGTGCCAGCAGTTTCATCTCAGTGGGGGGCTGGGGTGATGAAGCTTTCTTT. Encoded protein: CASSFISVGGWGDEAFF.